These 10 T cell receptor beta chains came from one sample sequenced in a study of cytomegalovirus exposure and HLA in healthy donors. PCR was performed using 60 Vbeta and 13 Jbeta primers. Libraries were prepared by immunoSEQ multiplex PCR; TCRdb keeps only in-frame clonotypes and omits some of them. The sample holds 150,000 to 180,000 clones, 70% to 85% seen once. Material for sequencing was PBMCs. The receptors shown here come from a man aged 25-45 years in good health and CMV-seronegative.

The J gene is TRBJ1-1, the V gene TRBV28; D perhaps matches TRBD1 (6 bases). Germline CDR1 reads MDHEN; CDR2 reads SYDVKM. The ends were cut back, 5 bases at V and 4 bases at J, with 11 bases in the middle. CDR3 length: 13 residues. The CDR3 bases are TGTGCCAGCAGTCCCCGGACAGCCACTGAAGCTTTCTTT. It yields the protein CASSPRTATEAFF.

This clone was observed a single time. This chain joins TRBV28 and TRBJ1-5; 8 positions match TRBD1. V lost 7 bases and J lost 2; bases outside the gene matches: 4. The CDR3 has 14 amino acids. Germline V gene data show CDR1 as MDHEN and CDR2 as SYDVKM. CDR3 coding DNA: TGTGCCAGCACTGGGACAGGACGCAATCAGCCCCAGCATTTT. Residues: CASTGTGRNQPQHF.

This clone was observed a few times. The chain employs TRBV30 and TRBJ2-1; 11 nucleotides agree with TRBD2. V shed 8 bases, J shed 2 bases, and the junction held 8 bases outside the gene matches. CDR1 and CDR2 from the germline V gene are GTSNPN and SVGIG (reference sequence). The CDR3 covers 15 residues. The CDR3, as DNA: TGTGCCGAGAGATTAGCGGGGGGGACCTACAATGAGCAGTTCTTC. It specifies CAERLAGGTYNEQFF.

The CDR3 loop reads CASSVGTGQETQYF. The DNA of the CDR3 is TGTGCCAGCAGTGTAGGGACAGGTCAAGAGACCCAGTACTTC. This chain links TRBV6-1 with TRBJ2-5; 8 bases map to TRBD1. The CDR3 totals 14 residues. The germline V gene has CDR1 MNHNS and CDR2 SASEGT. V lost 4 bases and J lost 2; bases outside the gene matches: 3.

The chain couples TRBV6-6 to TRBJ1-5; D possibly corresponds to TRBD1 (5 bases). Trimming cost V 0 bases and J 2 bases, with 5 bases left between them. The CDR3 is made up of 14 amino acids. The germline gives CDR1 MNHNY, CDR2 SVGAGI (reference sequence). CDR3 DNA: TGTGCCAGCAGTTACTCAGGGGGCAATCAGCCCCAGCATTTT. As protein: CASSYSGGNQPQHF.

V usage is TRBV5-5 and J usage is TRBJ1-1; tentative D call: TRBD1 (5 bases). CDR1 and CDR2 from the germline V gene are SGHKS and YYEKEE (reference sequence). The CDR3 sequence is 13 residues long. With 4 bases removed from V and 8 bases from J, the gap between germline ends came to 15 bases. The CDR3 protein is CASSLYQGVEAFF. The CDR3 nucleotides are TGTGCCAGCAGCCTCTACCAGGGCGTCGAAGCTTTCTTT.

Here the CDR3 reads CASSPPGLAVGSEQFF. In DNA, the CDR3 is TGTGCCAGCAGTCCCCCGGGACTAGCGGTGGGGAGTGAGCAGTTCTTC. V usage is TRBV28 and J usage is TRBJ2-1; 11 bases are shared with TRBD2. The CDR3 length is 16 residues. The trim removed 5 bases at V and 9 bases at J, leaving 12 bases unmatched. From germline, CDR1 is MDHEN and CDR2 SYDVKM.

The rearrangement uses TRBV6-6 and TRBJ1-2; a possible D gene is TRBD1 (6 bases). Germline V gene lookup returns CDR1 MNHNY and CDR2 SVGAGI (reference sequence). This CDR3 region has 14 residues. The ends were cut back, 6 bases at V and 7 bases at J, with 18 bases in the middle. This CDR3 reads CASSLQGPIGGYTF. CDR3 nucleotide sequence: TGTGCCAGCAGCTTACAGGGTCCCATCGGTGGCTACACCTTC.

This clone was detected only once. This chain links TRBV6-5 with TRBJ1-1; tentatively, D is TRBD1 (6 bases). This CDR3 has 13 amino acids. Trimming cost V 6 bases and J 6 bases, with 14 bases left between them. Germline CDR1 and CDR2: MNHEY and SVGAGI. The CDR3 reads CASRKTGSAEAFF. CDR3 sequence (DNA): TGTGCCAGCAGAAAGACAGGATCCGCTGAAGCTTTCTTT.

This chain connects TRBV6-1 to TRBJ2-1, with a possible D match to TRBD2 (6 bases). The CDR3 is 14 residues long. Trimming left V 2 bases short and J 8 bases short, with 13 bases between. Looked up from germline, CDR1 is MNHNS and CDR2 is SASEGT. The CDR3: CASSEPALAYEQFF. The CDR3 DNA follows: TGTGCCAGCAGTGAACCTGCGCTAGCGTATGAGCAGTTCTTC.